The clone carrying this T cell receptor beta chain was picked up many times. The data derive from a study of regulatory T cells in long-lasting Graves disease. Arm-PCR of CDR3 regions and iRepertoire HTBI primers were used to build TCR beta libraries. MiXCR, applied by TCRdb to the multiplex PCR reads, yields one record per CDR3 protein. The sample has a few hundred thousand distinct CDR3 sequences; 10% to 15% are singletons. Time point indicated: newly diagnosed GD, antithyroid drugs for less than 3 months. Following extraction of RNA from PBMCs, that RNA was used to make the TCR library. All patients originated from an endocrinology department located in Xi'an, China. Each patient gave roughly 10 milliliters of EDTA-anticoagulated peripheral blood. The same sample was also studied in work on T cells in Graves' hyperthyroidism and ophthalmopathy. This second study says: An initial round of RT-PCR targeting the TCR CDR3 relied on the HTBI primer set.

The sequencing here drew on peripheral blood mononuclear cells (PBMCs), taken at new diagnosis, from a patient treated with antithyroid drugs. The sequence came from a woman aged 18-29 years with Graves disease.

This CDR3 is CASSLAWGTRPYEQYF. The CDR3 bases are TGTGCCAGCAGCTTAGCTTGGGGGACTCGACCCTACGAGCAGTACTTC. V gene TRBV7-9 combines with J gene TRBJ2-7; tentatively, D is TRBD2 (6 bases). The germline V gene encodes CDR1 SEHNR and CDR2 FQNEAQ (reference sequence). V dropped 0 bases and J dropped 2 bases, with 14 bases sitting between them. The CDR3 extends over 16 amino acids.